This T cell receptor (beta chain) was retrieved from a study of T cell responses to AZD1222 COVID-19 vaccine (dated by TCRdb to 2020 to 2023). Notes on the research overall: Because spike-specific TCR depth and breadth did not differ between the two schedules, AZD1222 recipients who got a second dose at roughly 4 weeks were pooled with those who got a second dose at roughly 12 weeks. A total of 233 trial participants underwent TCR sequencing, of whom some 210 received two doses of AZD1222 and some 26 received two doses of the MenACWY control vaccine. Enrollment into the trials was organized by age into subgroups of 18-55, 56-69 and 70-plus years, and those subgroups contained 148, 28 and 57 TCR-sequenced participants, respectively.

The CDR3 regions of human TCRbeta chains were analyzed by immunosequencing. The authors processed their data as follows. Repertoire TCRs were matched against a reference library of SARS-CoV-2-specific TCRs generated with the MIRA antigen-specificity platform. Breadth meant the fraction of unique TCRs that were SARS-CoV-2-associated, whereas depth meant the fraction of total T cells that were SARS-CoV-2-associated. Each spike-specific TCR was assigned to its reactive spike region and to a CD4 or CD8 class using the MIRA data. Log10-transformed breadth and depth values were compared by one-way ANOVA with Sidak's multiple comparisons tests. In TCRdb, the immuneACCESS table is reduced to in-frame sequences with V and J assigned. These tables do not hold every clone; where another copy was compared, an unresolved V gene accounts for under half, and the others remain unexplained. Clonal size and the V and J genes are those of that table, whereas D and trimming came from the DNA. The table for this sample lists 95,000 to 150,000 clones; almost 95% of them were counted only once. The ten largest clones capture around 1.7% of the sample.

What the authors observed across the whole study: Participants were mostly white British and included more females than males, and it was suggested by the authors that clonal diversity may have been underestimated. The whole spike protein was spanned by vaccine-associated CD4 TCRs, and dominant responses were seen in regions 160-218 and 743-854. Conclusions about previously exposed vaccinees are limited, since just five to seven AZD1222 recipients were seropositive for SARS-CoV-2 at baseline. In the small 56-69-year group, the increase in depth fell short of significance, most likely because of low power. Epitopes outside the regions mutated in the B.1.351 and B.1.1.7 variants were reportedly recognized by nearly half of the unique spike-specific TCRs. After two AZD1222 doses, spike-specific TCR breadth and depth were significantly higher than at day 0 and than in MenACWY recipients. Because no day 14 peak-response samples were available, the repertoires could be characterized only after the peak T cell response.

Sample time point, as interpreted from the label and publication: baseline before first vaccination. Vaccinee samples were obtained from the UK trials COV001 and COV002, which included a single-blind randomized controlled phase 2/3 trial of AZD1222 (ChAdOx1 nCoV-19) in healthy adults. For TCRbeta chain sequencing, PBMC samples from trial participants were taken at day 0 and at day 28 after the second dose. For this clone: Its binding antigen is unknown. Base qualities are not at hand, and no much larger clone is one base apart.

Sequences LGHDT (CDR1) and YNNKEL (CDR2) are obtained from the germline V gene (reference sequence). V lost 0 bases and J lost 3 bases; the stretch between them is 8 bases long. Including the terminal cysteine and phenylalanine, the CDR3 comprises 14 residues. Just the 42-base CDR3 DNA is kept, in frame starting at base 1. The TCR comes from an adult in good health. The V and J segments used are TRBV3-1 (or the pseudogene TRBV3-2) and TRBJ1-2, and the D gene may be TRBD1, 5 bases matching. Sequencing used peripheral blood, obtained on day 0 of AZD1222 vaccination. The nucleotide sequence reads as follows: TGTGCCAGCAGCCAAGAGGGGGACCACTATGGCTACACCTTC. This is translated as CASSQEGDHYGYTF.